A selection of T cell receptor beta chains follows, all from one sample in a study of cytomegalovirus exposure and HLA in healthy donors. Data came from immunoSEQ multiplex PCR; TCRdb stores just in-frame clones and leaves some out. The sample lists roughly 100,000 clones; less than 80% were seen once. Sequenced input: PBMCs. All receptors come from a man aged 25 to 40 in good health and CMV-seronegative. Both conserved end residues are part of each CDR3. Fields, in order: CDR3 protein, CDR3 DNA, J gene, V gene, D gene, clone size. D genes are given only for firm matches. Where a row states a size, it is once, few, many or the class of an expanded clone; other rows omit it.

CATSRPTDFRENTEAFF,TGTGCCACCAGCAGACCGACTGATTTCAGGGAGAACACTGAAGCTTTCTTT,TRBJ1-1,TRBV15,-,-
CSVEDSAGAREQYF,TGCAGCGTTGAAGATTCGGCAGGGGCACGGGAGCAGTACTTC,TRBJ2-7,TRBV29-1,-,-
CASSVGGGASEKLFF,TGTGCCAGCAGCGTAGGGGGGGGCGCGAGTGAAAAACTGTTTTTT,TRBJ1-4,TRBV9,-,-
CASRTGLGAYGYTF,TGTGCCAGCAGGACAGGACTCGGGGCTTATGGCTACACCTTC,TRBJ1-2,TRBV6-1,-,-
CASSQSSGTFSYEQYF,TGCGCCAGCAGCCAAAGCAGCGGGACATTCTCCTACGAGCAGTACTTC,TRBJ2-7,TRBV4-1,-,-
CASSRTSGEQFF,TGTGCCAGCAGCCGGACTAGCGGTGAGCAGTTCTTC,TRBJ2-1,TRBV9,TRBD2,-
CASSQGQVLYSNQPQHF,TGTGCCAGCAGTCAGGGACAGGTCCTTTATAGCAATCAGCCCCAGCATTTT,TRBJ1-5,TRBV28,TRBD1,-
CASSPYIGQTNTGELFF,TGTGCCAGCTCACCCTACATCGGACAGACAAACACCGGGGAGCTGTTTTTT,TRBJ2-2,TRBV18,-,-
CASSPSGEGAEKLFF,TGTGCCAGCAGTCCCTCAGGGGAGGGCGCTGAAAAACTGTTTTTT,TRBJ1-4,TRBV6-6,-,-
CASSLPGLAGTQYF,TGTGCCAGCAGTCTTCCCGGATTAGCGGGTACGCAGTATTTT,TRBJ2-3,TRBV6-5,TRBD2,-
CASSSLRGGSNQPQHF,TGTGCCAGCAGCTCTCTTCGGGGGGGTAGCAATCAGCCCCAGCATTTT,TRBJ1-5,TRBV11-2,-,-
CASSPTGFDEQYF,TGTGCCAGCAGTCCCACAGGGTTCGACGAGCAGTACTTC,TRBJ2-7,TRBV6-6,-,few
CASSLETGASTGELFF,TGTGCCAGCAGCTTGGAGACAGGGGCGAGCACCGGGGAGCTGTTTTTT,TRBJ2-2,TRBV5-4,TRBD1,-
CASSLVGGTYEQYF,TGCGCCAGCAGCTTGGTAGGCGGGACCTACGAGCAGTACTTC,TRBJ2-7,TRBV5-1,-,few
CASSEDRANTEAFF,TGTGCCAGCAGCGAGGACAGGGCTAACACTGAAGCTTTCTTT,TRBJ1-1,TRBV9,TRBD1,once
CASSGTEEAFF,TGTGCCAGCAGCGGCACGGAGGAAGCTTTCTTT,TRBJ1-1,TRBV6-5,-,-
CASSLEAGLDYGYTF,TGTGCCAGCAGCTTAGAGGCGGGGTTGGACTATGGCTACACCTTC,TRBJ1-2,TRBV7-8,-,once